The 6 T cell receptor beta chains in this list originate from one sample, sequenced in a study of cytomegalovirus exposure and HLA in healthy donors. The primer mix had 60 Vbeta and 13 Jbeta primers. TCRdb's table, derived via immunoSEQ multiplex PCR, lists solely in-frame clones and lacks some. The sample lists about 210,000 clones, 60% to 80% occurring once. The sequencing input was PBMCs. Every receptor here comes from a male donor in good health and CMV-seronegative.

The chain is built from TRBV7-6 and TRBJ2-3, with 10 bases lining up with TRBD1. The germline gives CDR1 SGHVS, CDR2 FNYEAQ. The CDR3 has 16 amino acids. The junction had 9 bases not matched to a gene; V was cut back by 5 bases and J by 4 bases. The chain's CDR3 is CASSVGQGDLSDTQYF. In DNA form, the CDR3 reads TGTGCCAGCAGCGTAGGACAGGGGGATTTGTCAGATACGCAGTATTTT. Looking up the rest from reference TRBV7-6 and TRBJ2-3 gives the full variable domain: GAGVSQSPRYKVTKRGQDVALRCDPISGHVSLYWYRQALGQGPEFLTYFNYEAQQDKSGLPNDRFSAERPEGSISTLTIQRTEQRDSAMYRCASSVGQGDLSDTQYFGPGTRLTVL.

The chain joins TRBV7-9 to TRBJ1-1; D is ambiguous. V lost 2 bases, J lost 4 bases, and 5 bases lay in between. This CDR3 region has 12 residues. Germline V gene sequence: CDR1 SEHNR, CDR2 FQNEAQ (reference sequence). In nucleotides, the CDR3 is TGTGCCAGCAGCTTAACAATCACTGAAGCTTTCTTT. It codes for CASSLTITEAFF.

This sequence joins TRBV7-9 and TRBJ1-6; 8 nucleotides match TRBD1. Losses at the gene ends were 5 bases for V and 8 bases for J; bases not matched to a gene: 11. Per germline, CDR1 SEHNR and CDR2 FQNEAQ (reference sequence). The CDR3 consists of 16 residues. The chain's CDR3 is CASSRQGKIADSPLHF. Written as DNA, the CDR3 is TGTGCCAGCAGCCGACAGGGGAAAATAGCTGATTCACCCCTCCACTTT.

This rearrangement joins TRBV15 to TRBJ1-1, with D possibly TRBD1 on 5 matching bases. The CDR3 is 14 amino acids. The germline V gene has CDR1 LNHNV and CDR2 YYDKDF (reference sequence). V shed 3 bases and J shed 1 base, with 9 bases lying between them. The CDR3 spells CATSSLQANTEAFF. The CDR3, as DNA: TGTGCCACCAGCAGCCTACAGGCGAACACTGAAGCTTTCTTT.

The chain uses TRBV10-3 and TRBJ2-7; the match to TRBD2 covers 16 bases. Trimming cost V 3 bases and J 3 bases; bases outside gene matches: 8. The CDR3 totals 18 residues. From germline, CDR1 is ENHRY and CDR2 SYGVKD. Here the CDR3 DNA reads TGTGCCATCAGTGACCCGGGACTAGCGGGAGGGTCTGACTACGAGCAGTACTTC. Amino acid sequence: CAISDPGLAGGSDYEQYF.

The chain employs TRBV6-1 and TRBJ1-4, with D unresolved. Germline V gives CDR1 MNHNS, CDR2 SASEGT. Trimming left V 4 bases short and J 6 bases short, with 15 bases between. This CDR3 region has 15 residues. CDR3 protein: CASSATGEAYEKLFF. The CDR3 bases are TGTGCCAGCAGTGCGACCGGGGAGGCTTATGAAAAACTGTTTTTT.